Below, one TCR beta chain is given with its context. The data originate from a study of blood T cell repertoires in COVID-19. Study at large: Acute and convalescent COVID-19 samples came from the United States, Italy and Spain. T cells, B-cell-depleted T cells, or PBMCs provided the cDNA or gDNA that served as material.

Per the authors' pipeline: It was from reference gene primer amplification that nucleated cell counts were estimated. Libraries were prepared by immunoSEQ multiplex PCR; TCRdb keeps only in-frame clonotypes and omits some of them. The DNA was the basis for D and trimming; V, J and clone size are from that table. The sample records 75,000 or so clones, around 80% being singletons. The trim removed 5 bases at V and 0 bases at J, leaving 1 base unmatched. The CDR3 is 15 amino acids. Germline CDR1 and CDR2: MNHNY and SVGAGI (reference sequence). The sequence was obtained from a man between 60 and 75 years old with active or convalescent COVID-19. V and J are TRBV6-6 and TRBJ2-2, with 9 nucleotides matching TRBD1. Sequenced material: peripheral blood. CDR3 sequence (DNA): TGTGCCAGCAGTCGGACAGGGGCGAACACCGGGGAGCTGTTTTTT. Translation gives CASSRTGANTGELFF.